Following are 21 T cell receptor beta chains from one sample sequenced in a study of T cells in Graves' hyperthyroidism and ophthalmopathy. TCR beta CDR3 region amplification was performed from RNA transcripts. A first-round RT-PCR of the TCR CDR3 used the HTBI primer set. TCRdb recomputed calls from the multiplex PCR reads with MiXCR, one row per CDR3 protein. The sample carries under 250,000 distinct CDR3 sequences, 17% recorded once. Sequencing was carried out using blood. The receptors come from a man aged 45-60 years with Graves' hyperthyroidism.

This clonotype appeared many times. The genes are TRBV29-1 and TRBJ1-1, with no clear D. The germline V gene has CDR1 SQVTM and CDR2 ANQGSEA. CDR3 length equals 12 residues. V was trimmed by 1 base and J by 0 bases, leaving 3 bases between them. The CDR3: CSVEGLNTEAFF. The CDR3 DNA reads TGCAGCGTTGAAGGGCTGAACACTGAAGCTTTCTTT.

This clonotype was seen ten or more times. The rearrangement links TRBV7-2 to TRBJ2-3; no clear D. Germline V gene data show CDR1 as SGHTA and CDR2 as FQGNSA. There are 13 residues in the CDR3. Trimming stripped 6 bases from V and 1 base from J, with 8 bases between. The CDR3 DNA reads TGTGCCAGCAGTACACAACGCACAGATACGCAGTATTTT. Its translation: CASSTQRTDTQYF.

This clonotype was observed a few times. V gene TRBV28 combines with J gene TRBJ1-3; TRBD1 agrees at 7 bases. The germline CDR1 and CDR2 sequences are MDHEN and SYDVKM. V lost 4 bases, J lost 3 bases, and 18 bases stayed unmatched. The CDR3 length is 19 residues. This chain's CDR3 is CASSSYRDSTTDIGNTIYF. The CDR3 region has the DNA TGTGCCAGCAGTTCGTACCGGGACAGCACAACCGATATTGGAAACACCATATATTTT.

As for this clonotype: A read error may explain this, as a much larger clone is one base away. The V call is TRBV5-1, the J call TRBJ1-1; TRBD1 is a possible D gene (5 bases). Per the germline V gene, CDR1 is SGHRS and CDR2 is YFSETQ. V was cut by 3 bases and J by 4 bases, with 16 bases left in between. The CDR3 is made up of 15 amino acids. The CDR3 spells CASSWRPLGGTEAFF. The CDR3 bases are TGCGCCAGCAGCTGGAGGCCGCTCGGGGGCACTGAAGCTTTCTTT.

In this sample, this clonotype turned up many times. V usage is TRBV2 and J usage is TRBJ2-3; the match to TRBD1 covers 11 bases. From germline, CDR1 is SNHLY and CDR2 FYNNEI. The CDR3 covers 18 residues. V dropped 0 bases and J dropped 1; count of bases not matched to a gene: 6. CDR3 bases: TGTGCCAGCAGTGAAGCGGGACCGGGACAGGGGGGCACAGATACGCAGTATTTT. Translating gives CASSEAGPGQGGTDTQYF. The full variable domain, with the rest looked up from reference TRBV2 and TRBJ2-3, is EPEVTQTPSHQVTQMGQEVILRCVPISNHLYFYWYRQILGQKVEFLVSFYNNEISEKSEIFDDQFSVERPDGSNFTLKIRSTKLEDSAMYFCASSEAGPGQGGTDTQYFGPGTRLTVL.

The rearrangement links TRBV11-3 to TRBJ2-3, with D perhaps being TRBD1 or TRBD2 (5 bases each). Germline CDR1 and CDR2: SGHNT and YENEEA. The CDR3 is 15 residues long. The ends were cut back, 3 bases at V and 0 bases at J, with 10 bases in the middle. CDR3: CASSLGELSTDTQYF. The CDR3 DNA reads TGTGCCAGCAGCTTGGGGGAGTTAAGCACAGATACGCAGTATTTT.

CDR3 nucleotide sequence: TGTGCCAGCAGCCAAGGAATTTCTAGCGGGAGCTCCTACAATGAGCAGTTCTTC. This translates into CASSQGISSGSSYNEQFF. The chain couples TRBV11-2 to TRBJ2-1; 10 bases are a match to TRBD2. Germline assignment: CDR1 SGHAT and CDR2 FQNNGV. The junction had 10 bases not matched to a gene; V was cut back by 5 bases and J by 0 bases. This CDR3 has 18 amino acids.

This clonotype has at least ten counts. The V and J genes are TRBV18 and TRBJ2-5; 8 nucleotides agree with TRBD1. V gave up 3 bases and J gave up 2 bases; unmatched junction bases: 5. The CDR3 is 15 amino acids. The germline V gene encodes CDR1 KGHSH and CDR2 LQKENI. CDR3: CASSPGTGAQETQYF. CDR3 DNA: TGTGCCAGCTCACCCGGGACAGGAGCGCAAGAGACCCAGTACTTC.

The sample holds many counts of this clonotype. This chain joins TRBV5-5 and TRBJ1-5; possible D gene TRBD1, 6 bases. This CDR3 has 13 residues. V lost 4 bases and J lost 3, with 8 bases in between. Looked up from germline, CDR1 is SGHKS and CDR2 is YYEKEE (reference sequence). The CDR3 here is CASSRDTNQPQHF. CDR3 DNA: TGTGCCAGCAGCCGGGACACCAATCAGCCCCAGCATTTT.

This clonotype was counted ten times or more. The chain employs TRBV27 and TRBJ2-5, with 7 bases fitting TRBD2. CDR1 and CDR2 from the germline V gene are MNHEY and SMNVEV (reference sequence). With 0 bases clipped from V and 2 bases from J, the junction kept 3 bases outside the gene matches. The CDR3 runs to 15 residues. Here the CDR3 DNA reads TGTGCCAGCAGTTTATCGCTAGCGGATCAAGAGACCCAGTACTTC. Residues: CASSLSLADQETQYF.

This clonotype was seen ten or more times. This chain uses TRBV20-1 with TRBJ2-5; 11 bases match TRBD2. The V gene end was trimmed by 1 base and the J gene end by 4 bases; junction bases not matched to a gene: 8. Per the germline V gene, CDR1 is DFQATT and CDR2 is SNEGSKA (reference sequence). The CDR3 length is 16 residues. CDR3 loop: CSARVLAGGPRETQYF. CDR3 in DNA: TGCAGTGCTAGAGTCCTAGCGGGAGGCCCGCGAGAGACCCAGTACTTC.

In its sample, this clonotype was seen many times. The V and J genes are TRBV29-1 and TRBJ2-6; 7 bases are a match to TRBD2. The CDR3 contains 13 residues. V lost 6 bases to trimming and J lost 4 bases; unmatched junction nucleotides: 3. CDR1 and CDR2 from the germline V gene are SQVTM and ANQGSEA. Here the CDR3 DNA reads TGCAGCGTGACCGGGGGGGGGGCCAACGTCCTGACTTTC. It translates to CSVTGGGANVLTF.

CDR3 protein: CASSLLLAGGEETQYF. The CDR3 DNA is TGCGCCAGCAGCTTGTTATTAGCGGGAGGCGAGGAGACCCAGTACTTC. This chain uses TRBV5-1 with TRBJ2-5, with 10 bases identical to TRBD2. Germline lookup yields CDR1 SGHRS and CDR2 YFSETQ. This CDR3 has 16 residues. V was pared by 1 base and J by 5 bases, with 8 bases of the junction left unmatched. Supplemented by reference TRBV5-1 and TRBJ2-5, the full variable domain reads KAGVTQTPRYLIKTRGQQVTLSCSPISGHRSVSWYQQTPGQGLQFLFEYFSETQRNKGNFPGRFSGRQFSNSRSEMNVSTLELGDSALYLCASSLLLAGGEETQYFGPGTRLLVL.

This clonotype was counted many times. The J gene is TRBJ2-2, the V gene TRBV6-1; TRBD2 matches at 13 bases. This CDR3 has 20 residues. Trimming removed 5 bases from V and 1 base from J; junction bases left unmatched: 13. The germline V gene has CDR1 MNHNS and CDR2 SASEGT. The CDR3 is CASSFLRLAGGVLNTGELFF. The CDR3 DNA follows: TGTGCCAGCAGTTTCCTGCGACTAGCGGGAGGCGTCCTGAACACCGGGGAGCTGTTTTTT.

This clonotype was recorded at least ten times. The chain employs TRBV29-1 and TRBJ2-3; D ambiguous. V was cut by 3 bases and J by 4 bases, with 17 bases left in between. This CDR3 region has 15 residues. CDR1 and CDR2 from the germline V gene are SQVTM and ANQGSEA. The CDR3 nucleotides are TGCAGCGTTGACGCTCTGGCCTCCTCCCCAGATACGCAGTATTTT. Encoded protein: CSVDALASSPDTQYF.

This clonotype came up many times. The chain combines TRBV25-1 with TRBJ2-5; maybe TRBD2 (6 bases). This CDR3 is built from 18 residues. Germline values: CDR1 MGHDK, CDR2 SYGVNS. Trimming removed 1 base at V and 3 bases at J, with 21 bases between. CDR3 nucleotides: TGTGCCAGCAGTGAATGGGGATCAATAGCGGAGATAAAAGAGACCCAGTACTTC. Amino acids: CASSEWGSIAEIKETQYF.

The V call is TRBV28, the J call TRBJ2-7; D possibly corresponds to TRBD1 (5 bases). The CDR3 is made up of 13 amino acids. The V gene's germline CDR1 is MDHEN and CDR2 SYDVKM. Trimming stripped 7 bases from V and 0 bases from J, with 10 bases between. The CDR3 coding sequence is TGTGCCAGCATAAGGGGTCGCTCCTACGAGCAGTACTTC. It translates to CASIRGRSYEQYF.

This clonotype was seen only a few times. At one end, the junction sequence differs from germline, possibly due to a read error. Here the CDR3 DNA reads TGCGCCAGCAGACACGAGGGGTTCTCCTACGAGCAGTGCTTC. This sequence encodes CASRHEGFSYEQCF. The chain joins TRBV5-1 to TRBJ2-7; the D call may be TRBD1 or TRBD2 (5 bases each). CDR1 is SGHRS and CDR2 is YFSETQ in the germline V gene. This CDR3 contains 14 residues.

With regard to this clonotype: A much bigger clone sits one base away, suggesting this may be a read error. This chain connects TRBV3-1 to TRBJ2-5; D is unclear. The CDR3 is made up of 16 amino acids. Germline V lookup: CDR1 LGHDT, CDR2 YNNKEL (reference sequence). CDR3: CTSSQDRRPLQETQYF. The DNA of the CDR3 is TGTACCAGCAGCCAAGATCGGCGCCCCCTTCAAGAGACCCAGTACTTC.

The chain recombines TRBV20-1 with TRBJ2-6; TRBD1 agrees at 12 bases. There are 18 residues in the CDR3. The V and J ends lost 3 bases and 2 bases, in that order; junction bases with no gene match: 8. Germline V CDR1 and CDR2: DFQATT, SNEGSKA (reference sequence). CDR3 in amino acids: CSASKMGQGAAGANVLTF. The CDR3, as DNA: TGCAGTGCTAGCAAGATGGGACAGGGGGCGGCTGGGGCCAACGTCCTGACTTTC.

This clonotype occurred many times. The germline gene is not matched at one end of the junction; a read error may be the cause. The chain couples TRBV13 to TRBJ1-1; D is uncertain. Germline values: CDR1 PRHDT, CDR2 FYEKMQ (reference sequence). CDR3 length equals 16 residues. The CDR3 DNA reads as TGTGCCAGCAGCTTAGGAGTAGGCCCCGTGAACCCTGAAGCTTTCTTT. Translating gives CASSLGVGPVNPEAFF.